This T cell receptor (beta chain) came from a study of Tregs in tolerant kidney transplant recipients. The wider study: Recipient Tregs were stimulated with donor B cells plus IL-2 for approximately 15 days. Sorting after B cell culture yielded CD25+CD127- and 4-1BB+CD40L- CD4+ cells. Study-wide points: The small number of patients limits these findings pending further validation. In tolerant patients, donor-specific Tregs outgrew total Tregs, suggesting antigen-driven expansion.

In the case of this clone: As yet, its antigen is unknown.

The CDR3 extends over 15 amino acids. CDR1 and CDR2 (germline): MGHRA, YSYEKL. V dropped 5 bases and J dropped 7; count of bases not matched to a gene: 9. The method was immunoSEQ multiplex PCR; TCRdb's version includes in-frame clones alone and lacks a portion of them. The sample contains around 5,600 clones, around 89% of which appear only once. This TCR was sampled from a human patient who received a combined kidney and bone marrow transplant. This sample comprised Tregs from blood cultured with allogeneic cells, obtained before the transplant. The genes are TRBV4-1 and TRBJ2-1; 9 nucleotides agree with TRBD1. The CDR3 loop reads CASSGPGTGRNEQFF. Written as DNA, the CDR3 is TGCGCCAGCAGCGGACCCGGGACAGGGAGGAATGAGCAGTTCTTC.